Described below is a single T cell receptor (beta chain) sequence and its context. This sample is part of a study of shared T cell receptors in the human thymus. Between the trimmed V and J ends, which lost 3 bases and 5 bases, there was a span of 17 bases. Germline CDR1 MNHEY, CDR2 SMNVEV (reference sequence). The CDR3 contains 16 residues. The repertoire was sequenced with immunoSEQ multiplex PCR; TCRdb's copy has only in-frame clones and lacks some. The data hold hundreds of thousands of clones, with around 87% observed a single time. Separately, the same data were catalogued under a study of human thymus T cells. That work contributes: Corrective surgery for congenital heart defects was being performed on the healthy Finnish infants who were the donors. Resections from corrective heart surgery supplied the thymus tissue. Thymic and blood repertoires appeared to carry a bias in their V and J gene usage. Reports from related research described highly overlapping thymic repertoires among unrelated individuals.

The specimen was thymocytes. This sequence joins TRBV27 and TRBJ2-1; D possibly corresponds to TRBD2 (6 bases). The origin of this receptor is a boy under three years old with a congenital heart defect. Written as DNA, the CDR3 is TGTGCCAGCAGTTTCGAGACTAGTCTATCCCACAATGAGCAGTTCTTC. Residues: CASSFETSLSHNEQFF.